This T cell receptor beta chain was sequenced for a study of T cell responses to AZD1222 COVID-19 vaccine listed by TCRdb under 2021. About the full investigation: TCR sequencing covered about 230 trial participants: roughly 200 given two doses of AZD1222 and 26 given two doses of MenACWY control vaccine. Trial participants were enrolled by age into subgroups of 18-55, 56-69 and 70-plus years, and around 150, 28 and 57 TCR-sequenced participants, respectively, were included in these subgroups. Overall results and qualifications from the work: Conclusions about previously exposed vaccinees are limited because only a handful of AZD1222 recipients were SARS-CoV-2 seropositive at baseline. Nearly half of unique spike-specific TCRs reportedly recognized epitopes outside regions mutated in the B.1.351 and B.1.1.7 variants. The 56-69-year group was small, and its depth increase did not reach significance, likely because of low power. Participants were mostly white British, with more females than males. The authors suggested clonal diversity may have been underestimated. Because no samples from the day 14 peak response were available, repertoires could be characterized only after the peak T cell response. After two AZD1222 doses, spike-specific TCR breadth and depth were significantly higher than at day 0 and than in MenACWY recipients. The whole spike protein was spanned by vaccine-associated CD4 TCRs, and dominant responses were seen in regions 160-218 and 743-854.

For CDR1 and CDR2, the germline V gene lists KGHSH and LQKENI. Its CDR3 holds 16 amino acids, cysteine through phenylalanine. Only CDR3 DNA is held: 48 bases, read in frame from base 1. V and J are trimmed by 5 bases and 1 base, and the gene matches miss 11 bases of the junction. The time point label, as the study defines it: about 28 days (+/-7) after the second vaccine dose. AZD1222 recipients whose second dose came at about 4 weeks and those whose second dose came at about 12 weeks were combined into one group, since spike-specific TCR depth and breadth did not differ between the two schedules. Vaccinee samples were obtained from the UK trials COV001 and COV002, which included a single-blind randomized controlled phase 2/3 trial of AZD1222 (ChAdOx1 nCoV-19) in healthy adults. For TCRbeta chain sequencing, PBMC samples from trial participants were taken at day 0 and at day 28 after the second dose.

The CDR3 regions of human TCRbeta chains were subjected to immunosequencing. In the source study's methods: TCRs in the repertoires were compared against a reference library of SARS-CoV-2-specific TCRs that had been generated with the MIRA antigen-specificity platform. Breadth was defined as the fraction of unique TCRs that were SARS-CoV-2-associated. Depth was defined as the fraction of total T cells that were SARS-CoV-2-associated. Using the MIRA data, each spike-specific TCR was mapped to the spike region that the TCR reacts to and placed in a CD4 or CD8 class. Log10-transformed breadth and depth values were compared by one-way ANOVA with Sidak's multiple comparisons tests. TCRdb mirrors the immuneACCESS table, restricted to in-frame sequences. Some clones are absent from its copies; in checked studies, under half trace to an unresolved V gene, and the reason for the others is unknown. V, J and clone size are those of that table, while D and trimming were read from the DNA. The table for this sample lists about 150,000 clones; about 87% of them were counted only once. Roughly 9.7% of the sample is held by the ten biggest clonotypes.

Of note for this clone: Its antigen is unknown. Base qualities were left out, and no much larger clone turns up one base away.

This receptor was identified in an adult who received the AZD1222 COVID-19 vaccine. Recombination joined TRBV18 with TRBJ2-7; 7 bases in the middle match TRBD1. Source: peripheral blood, taken 28 days after the second AZD1222 dose. The DNA sequence is TGTGCCAGCTCAAGCCAGACAGGGACGAAATCCTACGAGCAGTACTTC. This encodes CASSSQTGTKSYEQYF. Outside the CDR3, residues come from the reference TRBV18 and TRBJ2-7 proteins, so the full variable domain is: NAGVMQNPRHLVRRRGQEARLRCSPMKGHSHVYWYRQLPEEGLKFMVYLQKENIIDESGMPKERFSAEFPKEGPSILRIQQVVRGDSAAYFCASSSQTGTKSYEQYFGPGTRLTVT.